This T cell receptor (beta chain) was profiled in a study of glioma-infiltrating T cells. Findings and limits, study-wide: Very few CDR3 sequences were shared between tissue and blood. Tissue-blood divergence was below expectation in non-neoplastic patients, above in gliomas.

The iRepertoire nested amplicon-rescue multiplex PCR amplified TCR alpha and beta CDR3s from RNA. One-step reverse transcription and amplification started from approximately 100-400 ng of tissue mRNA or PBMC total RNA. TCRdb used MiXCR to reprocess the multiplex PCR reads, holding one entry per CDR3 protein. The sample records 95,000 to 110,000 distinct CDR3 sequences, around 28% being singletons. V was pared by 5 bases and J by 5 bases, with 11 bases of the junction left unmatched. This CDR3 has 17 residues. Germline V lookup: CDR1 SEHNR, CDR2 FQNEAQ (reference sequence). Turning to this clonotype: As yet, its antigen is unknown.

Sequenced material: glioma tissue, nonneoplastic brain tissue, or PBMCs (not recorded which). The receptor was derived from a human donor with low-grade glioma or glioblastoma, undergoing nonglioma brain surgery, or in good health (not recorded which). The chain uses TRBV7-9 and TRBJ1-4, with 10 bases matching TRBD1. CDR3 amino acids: CASSPQTGGAPNEKLFF. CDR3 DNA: TGTGCCAGCAGCCCCCAGACAGGGGGCGCCCCAAATGAAAAACTGTTTTTT.